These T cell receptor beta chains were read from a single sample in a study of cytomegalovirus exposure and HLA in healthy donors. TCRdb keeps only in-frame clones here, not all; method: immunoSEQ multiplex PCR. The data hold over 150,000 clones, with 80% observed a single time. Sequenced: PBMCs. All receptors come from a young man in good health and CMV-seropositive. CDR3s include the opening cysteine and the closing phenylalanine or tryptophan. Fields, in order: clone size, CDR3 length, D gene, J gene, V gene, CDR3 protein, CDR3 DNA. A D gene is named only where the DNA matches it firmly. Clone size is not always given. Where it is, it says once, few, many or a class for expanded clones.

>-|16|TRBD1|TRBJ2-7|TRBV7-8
CASRVSGTGTSYEQYF
TGTGCCAGCAGAGTTTCCGGGACAGGAACTTCCTACGAGCAGTACTTC
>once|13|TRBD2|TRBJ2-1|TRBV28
CASCLGTSGRQFF
TGTGCCAGCTGCCTCGGGACTAGCGGGAGGCAGTTCTTC
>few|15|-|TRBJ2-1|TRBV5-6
CASSRPTPEGNEQFF
TGTGCCAGCAGCCGCCCGACGCCGGAGGGGAATGAGCAGTTCTTC
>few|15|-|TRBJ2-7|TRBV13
CASSFTRDPTYEQYF
TGTGCCAGCAGCTTTACTAGAGACCCTACCTACGAGCAGTACTTC
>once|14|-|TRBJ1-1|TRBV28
CASQFTTGHSGAFF
TGTGCCAGCCAGTTTACAACAGGGCATAGTGGAGCTTTCTTT
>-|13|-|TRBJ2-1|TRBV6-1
CASMAGSYNEQFF
TGTGCCAGCATGGCGGGAAGCTACAATGAGCAGTTCTTC
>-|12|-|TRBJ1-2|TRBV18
CASSPDTGGYTF
TGTGCCAGCTCACCCGACACGGGGGGCTACACCTTC
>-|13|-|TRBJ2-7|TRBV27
CASSLGSNYEQYF
TGTGCCAGCAGTTTAGGTAGTAACTACGAGCAGTACTTC
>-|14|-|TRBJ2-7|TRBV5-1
CASSQLQGPYEQYF
TGCGCCAGCAGCCAATTGCAGGGGCCCTACGAGCAGTACTTC
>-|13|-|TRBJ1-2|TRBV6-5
CASSYSTGYGYTF
TGTGCCAGCAGTTACTCGACAGGCTATGGCTACACCTTC
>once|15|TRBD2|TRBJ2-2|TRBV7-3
CASSSAGVPAGELFF
TGTGCCAGCAGCTCGGCGGGGGTTCCGGCCGGGGAGCTGTTTTTT
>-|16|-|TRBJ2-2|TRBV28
CASSPRTTTGPGELFF
TGTGCCAGCAGCCCCAGGACAACGACAGGCCCCGGGGAGCTGTTTTTT
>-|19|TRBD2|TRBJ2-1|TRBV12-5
CASGLAPKDTSGSYNEQFF
TGTGCTAGTGGTTTGGCACCGAAAGATACTAGCGGCTCCTACAATGAGCAGTTCTTC
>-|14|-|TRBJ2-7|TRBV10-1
CASSDVGLSYEQYF
TGCGCCAGCAGTGATGTCGGTCTATCCTACGAGCAGTACTTC
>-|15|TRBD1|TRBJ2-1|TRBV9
CASSEGTGGWNEQFF
TGTGCCAGCAGCGAAGGGACAGGGGGTTGGAATGAGCAGTTCTTC
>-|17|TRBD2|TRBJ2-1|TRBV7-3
CASSSAGGAGGYNEQFF
TGTGCCAGCAGCTCGGCCGGGGGAGCGGGAGGGTACAATGAGCAGTTCTTC
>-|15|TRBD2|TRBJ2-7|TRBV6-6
CASSYGGSDPHEQYF
TGTGCCAGCAGTTACGGCGGGAGTGATCCCCACGAGCAGTACTTC
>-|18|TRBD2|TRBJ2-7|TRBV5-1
CASSLHPSGTPPGLEQYF
TGCGCCAGCAGCTTGCATCCTAGCGGGACACCCCCGGGGCTCGAGCAGTACTTC
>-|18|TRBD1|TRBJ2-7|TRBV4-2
CASSQERTGGSNSYEQYF
TGTGCCAGCAGCCAAGAGCGAACAGGGGGCTCTAACTCCTACGAGCAGTACTTC
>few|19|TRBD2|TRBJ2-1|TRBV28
CASSGAGLAGGGAYNEQFF
TGTGCCAGCAGTGGGGCCGGACTAGCGGGAGGAGGGGCCTACAATGAGCAGTTCTTC
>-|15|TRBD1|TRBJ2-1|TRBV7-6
CASSLGTGVDNEQFF
TGTGCCAGCAGCTTAGGAACAGGGGTGGACAATGAGCAGTTCTTC